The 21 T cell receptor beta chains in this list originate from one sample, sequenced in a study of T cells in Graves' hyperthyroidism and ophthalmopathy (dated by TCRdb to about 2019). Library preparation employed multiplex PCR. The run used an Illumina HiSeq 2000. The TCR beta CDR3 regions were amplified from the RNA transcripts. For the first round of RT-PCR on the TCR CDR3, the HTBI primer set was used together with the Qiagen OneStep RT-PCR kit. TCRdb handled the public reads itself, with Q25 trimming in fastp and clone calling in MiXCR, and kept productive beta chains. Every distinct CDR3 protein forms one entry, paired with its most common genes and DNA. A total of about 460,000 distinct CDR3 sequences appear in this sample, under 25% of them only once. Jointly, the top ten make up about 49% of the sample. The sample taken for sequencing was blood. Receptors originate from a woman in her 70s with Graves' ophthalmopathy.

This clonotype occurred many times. Here the CDR3 reads CASSHYTGELFF. Written as DNA, the CDR3 is TGTGCCAGCAGCCATTACACCGGGGAGCTGTTTTTT. V gene TRBV3-1 combines with J gene TRBJ2-2; no clear D. V shed 3 bases and J shed 3 bases, with 2 bases lying between them. The CDR3 contains 12 residues. The germline gives CDR1 LGHDT, CDR2 YNNKEL (reference sequence).

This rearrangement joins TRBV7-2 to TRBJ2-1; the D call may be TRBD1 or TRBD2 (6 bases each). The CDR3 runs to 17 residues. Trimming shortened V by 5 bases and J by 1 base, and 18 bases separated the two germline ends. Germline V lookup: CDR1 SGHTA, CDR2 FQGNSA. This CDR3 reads CASSQEEGERSYNEQFF. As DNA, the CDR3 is TGTGCCAGCAGCCAAGAGGAGGGGGAGCGATCCTACAATGAGCAGTTCTTC.

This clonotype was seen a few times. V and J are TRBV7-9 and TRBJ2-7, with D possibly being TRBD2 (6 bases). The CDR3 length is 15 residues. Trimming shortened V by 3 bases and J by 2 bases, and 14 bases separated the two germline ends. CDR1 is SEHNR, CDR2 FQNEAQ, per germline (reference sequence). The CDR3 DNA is TGTGCCAGCAGCTTTCGCGACGGGAGTCCCTACGAGCAGTACTTC. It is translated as CASSFRDGSPYEQYF.

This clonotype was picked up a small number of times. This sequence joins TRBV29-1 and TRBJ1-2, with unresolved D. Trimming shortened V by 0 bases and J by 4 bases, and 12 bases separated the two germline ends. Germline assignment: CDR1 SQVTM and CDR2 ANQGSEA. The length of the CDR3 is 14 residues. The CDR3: CSVEDLEAPYGYTF. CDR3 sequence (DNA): TGCAGCGTTGAAGATCTGGAGGCCCCCTATGGCTACACCTTC.

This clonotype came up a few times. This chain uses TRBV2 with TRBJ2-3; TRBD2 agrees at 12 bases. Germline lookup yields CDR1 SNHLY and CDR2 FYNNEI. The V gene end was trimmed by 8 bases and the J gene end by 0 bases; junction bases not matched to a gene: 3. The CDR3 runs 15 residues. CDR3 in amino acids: CASLAGGTSTDTQYF. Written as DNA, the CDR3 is TGTGCCAGCCTAGCGGGAGGGACTAGCACAGATACGCAGTATTTT.

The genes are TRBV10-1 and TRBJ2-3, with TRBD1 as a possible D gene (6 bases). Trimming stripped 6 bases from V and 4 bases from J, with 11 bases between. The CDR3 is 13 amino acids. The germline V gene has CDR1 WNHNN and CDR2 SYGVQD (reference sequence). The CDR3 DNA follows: TGCGCCAGCAGATTCACAGGGTCAGATACGCAGTATTTT. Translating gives CASRFTGSDTQYF.

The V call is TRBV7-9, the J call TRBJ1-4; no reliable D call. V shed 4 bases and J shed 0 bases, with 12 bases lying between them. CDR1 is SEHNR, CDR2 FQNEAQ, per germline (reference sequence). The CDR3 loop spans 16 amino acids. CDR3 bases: TGTGCCAGCAGCTCAGCTACAGTTGCAACTAATGAAAAACTGTTTTTT. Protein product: CASSSATVATNEKLFF.

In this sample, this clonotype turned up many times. This CDR3 is CAISEGREGAFF. CDR3 bases: TGTGCCATCAGTGAGGGGCGCGAGGGAGCTTTCTTT. The V call is TRBV10-3, the J call TRBJ1-1; unclear D gene. The CDR3 contains 12 residues. Germline-derived CDR1 and CDR2 are ENHRY and SYGVKD. Between the trimmed V and J ends, which lost 2 bases and 10 bases, there was a span of 11 bases.

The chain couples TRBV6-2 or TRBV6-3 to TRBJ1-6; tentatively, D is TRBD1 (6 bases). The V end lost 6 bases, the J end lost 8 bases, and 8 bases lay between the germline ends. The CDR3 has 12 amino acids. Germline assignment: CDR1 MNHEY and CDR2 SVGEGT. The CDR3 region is CASRGGYSPLHF. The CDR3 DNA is TGTGCCAGCAGAGGGGGTTATTCACCCCTCCACTTT.

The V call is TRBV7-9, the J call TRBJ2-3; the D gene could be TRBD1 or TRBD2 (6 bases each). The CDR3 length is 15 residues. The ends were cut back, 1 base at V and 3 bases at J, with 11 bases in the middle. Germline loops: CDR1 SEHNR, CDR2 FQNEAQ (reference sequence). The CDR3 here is CASSLGQGRTDTQYF. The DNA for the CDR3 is TGTGCCAGCAGCTTAGGGCAGGGGAGGACAGATACGCAGTATTTT.

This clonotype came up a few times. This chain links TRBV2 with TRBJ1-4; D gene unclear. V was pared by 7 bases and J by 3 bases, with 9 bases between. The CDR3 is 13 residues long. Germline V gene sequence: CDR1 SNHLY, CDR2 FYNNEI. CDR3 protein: CASKQQANEKLFF. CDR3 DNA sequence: TGTGCCAGCAAACAGCAGGCTAATGAAAAACTGTTTTTT.

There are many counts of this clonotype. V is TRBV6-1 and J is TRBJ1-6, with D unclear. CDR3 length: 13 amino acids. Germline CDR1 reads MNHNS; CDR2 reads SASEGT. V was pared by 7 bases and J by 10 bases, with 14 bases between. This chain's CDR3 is CASTNVRGSPLHF. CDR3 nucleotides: TGTGCCAGCACCAACGTAAGAGGCTCACCCCTCCACTTT.

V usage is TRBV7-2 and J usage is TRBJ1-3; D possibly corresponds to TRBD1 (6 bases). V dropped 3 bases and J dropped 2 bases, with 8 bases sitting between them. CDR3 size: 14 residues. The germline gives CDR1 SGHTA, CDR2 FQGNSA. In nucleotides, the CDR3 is TGTGCCAGCAGCTTCCCAGGGGCTGGAAACACCATATATTTT. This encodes CASSFPGAGNTIYF.

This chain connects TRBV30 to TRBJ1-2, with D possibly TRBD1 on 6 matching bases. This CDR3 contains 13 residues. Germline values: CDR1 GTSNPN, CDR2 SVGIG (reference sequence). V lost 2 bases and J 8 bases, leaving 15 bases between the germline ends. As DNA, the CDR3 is TGTGCCTGGAGTCAGGGGTTTACCCGGGGCTACACCTTC. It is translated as CAWSQGFTRGYTF.

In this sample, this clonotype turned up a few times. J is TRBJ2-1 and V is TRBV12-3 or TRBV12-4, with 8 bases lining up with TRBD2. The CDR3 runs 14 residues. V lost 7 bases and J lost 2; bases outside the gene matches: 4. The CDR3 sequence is CASILGLAYNEQFF. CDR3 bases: TGTGCCAGCATCCTGGGACTAGCCTACAATGAGCAGTTCTTC.

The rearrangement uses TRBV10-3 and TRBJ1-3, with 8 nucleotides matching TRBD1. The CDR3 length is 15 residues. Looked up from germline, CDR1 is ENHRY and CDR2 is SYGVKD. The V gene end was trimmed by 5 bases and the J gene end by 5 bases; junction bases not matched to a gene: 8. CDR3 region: CAISNTGGPRNTIYF. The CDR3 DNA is TGTGCCATCAGTAATACAGGGGGACCCCGAAACACCATATATTTT.

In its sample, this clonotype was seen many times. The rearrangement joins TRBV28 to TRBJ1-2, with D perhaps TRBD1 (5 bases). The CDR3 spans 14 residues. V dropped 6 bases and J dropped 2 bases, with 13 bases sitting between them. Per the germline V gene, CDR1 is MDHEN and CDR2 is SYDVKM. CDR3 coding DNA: TGTGCCAGCAGCCCTGGGGGGGGAAACTATGGCTACACCTTC. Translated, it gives CASSPGGGNYGYTF.

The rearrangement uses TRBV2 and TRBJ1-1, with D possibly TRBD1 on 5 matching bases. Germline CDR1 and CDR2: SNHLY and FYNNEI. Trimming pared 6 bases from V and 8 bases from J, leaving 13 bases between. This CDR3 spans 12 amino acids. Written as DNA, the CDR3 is TGTGCCAGCAGCCTAACAGGCAAAGAAGCTTTCTTT. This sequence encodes CASSLTGKEAFF.

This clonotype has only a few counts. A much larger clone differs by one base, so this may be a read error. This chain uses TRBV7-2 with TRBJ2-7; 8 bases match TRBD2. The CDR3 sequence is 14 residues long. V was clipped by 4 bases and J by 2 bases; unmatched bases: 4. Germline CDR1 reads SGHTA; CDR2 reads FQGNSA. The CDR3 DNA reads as TGTGCCAGCAGCTCCACTAGCGGCACCTACGAGCAGTACTTC. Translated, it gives CASSSTSGTYEQYF.

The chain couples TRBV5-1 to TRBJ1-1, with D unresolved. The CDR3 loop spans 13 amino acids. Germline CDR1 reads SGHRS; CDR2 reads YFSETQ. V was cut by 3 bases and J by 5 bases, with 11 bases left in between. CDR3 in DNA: TGCGCCAGCAGCTCAATGACATGGACTGAAGCTTTCTTT. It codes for CASSSMTWTEAFF.

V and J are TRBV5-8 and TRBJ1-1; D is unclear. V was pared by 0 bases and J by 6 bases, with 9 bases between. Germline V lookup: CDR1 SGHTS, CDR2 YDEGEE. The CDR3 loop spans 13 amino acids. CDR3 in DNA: TGTGCCAGCAGCTTGGAACCCAAGTCTGAAGCTTTCTTT. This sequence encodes CASSLEPKSEAFF.